This TCR beta chain appears in the sequencing data of a study of molecular identifiers for immune sequencing clone quantification. Previously described methods with listed TCR primers produced the bulk TCR libraries. Each CDR3 protein gets one entry after TCRdb re-called the PCR reads with MiXCR. The sample gives just over 95,000 distinct CDR3 sequences, 24% of which show up once; under 1% is in the top ten. Note on this clonotype: The antigen remains undetermined. A read error may be the cause here, since a much bigger clone is one base away.

Notes on the study in general: Should identical TCR molecules share a barcode, the sizes of highly expanded clones could be underestimated.

Sequenced material: naive CD8+ T cells from blood, with Jurkat cell RNA spiked in. The subset here: FACS-sorted CD8+CD4-CCR7+CD45RA+ naive T cells. This clonotype originated in a human donor in good health. Some libraries in this study had Jurkat cell RNA spiked in.

The CDR3 spells CAWSAIAGGIGETQYF. The CDR3 DNA reads as TGTGCCTGGAGTGCGATCGCCGGGGGCATTGGAGAGACCCAGTACTTC. J is TRBJ2-5 and V is TRBV30; D is tentatively TRBD1 or TRBD2 (6 bases each). This CDR3 contains 16 residues. The germline V gene encodes CDR1 GTSNPN and CDR2 SVGIG (reference sequence). V was cut by 1 base and J by 4 bases, with 19 bases left in between.